The clone carrying this T cell receptor beta chain occurred a few times. These data are taken from a study of T cells in Graves' hyperthyroidism and ophthalmopathy. CDR1 and CDR2 from the germline V gene are SEHNR and FQNEAQ (reference sequence). The CDR3 contains 12 residues. Trimming cost V 8 bases and J 5 bases, with 11 bases left between them. The TCR beta CDR3 regions underwent amplification using RNA transcripts as the source. The HTBI primer set was used in a first-round RT-PCR of the TCR CDR3. TCRdb called the multiplex PCR reads again in MiXCR, with one record for every CDR3 protein. The table has some 360,000 distinct CDR3 sequences, over 11% seen once.

The sequence derives from a woman aged 55-70 years with Graves' hyperthyroidism. Specimen: blood. This chain uses TRBV7-9 with TRBJ2-3; D unclear. This CDR3 is CASRALGDTQYF. Written as DNA, the CDR3 is TGTGCCAGCCGGGCCCTGGGAGATACGCAGTATTTT.